The clone carrying this T cell receptor beta chain rates as medium-sized (0.01 to 0.1%). Antigen specificity is unknown. The data were taken from a study of T cell responses to AZD1222 COVID-19 vaccine. The germline gives CDR1 MNHEY, CDR2 SMNVEV (reference sequence). J lost 6 bases, V lost 5 bases, and 7 bases had no gene match. This CDR3 spans 14 amino acids. Measured with immunoSEQ multiplex PCR; TCRdb has only the in-frame clones, and not every one. The sample carries 130,000 to 150,000 clones, 90% recorded once. General study points: Clonal diversity was possibly underestimated; the donors were predominantly white British and more often female.

The rearrangement uses TRBV27 and TRBJ2-7; 10 bases align to TRBD1. This TCR derives from an adult in good health. The material was peripheral blood, obtained on day 0 of AZD1222 vaccination. The CDR3 sequence: CASSRAGTGVEQYF. DNA of the CDR3: TGTGCCAGCAGTAGGGCCGGGACAGGGGTCGAGCAGTACTTC.